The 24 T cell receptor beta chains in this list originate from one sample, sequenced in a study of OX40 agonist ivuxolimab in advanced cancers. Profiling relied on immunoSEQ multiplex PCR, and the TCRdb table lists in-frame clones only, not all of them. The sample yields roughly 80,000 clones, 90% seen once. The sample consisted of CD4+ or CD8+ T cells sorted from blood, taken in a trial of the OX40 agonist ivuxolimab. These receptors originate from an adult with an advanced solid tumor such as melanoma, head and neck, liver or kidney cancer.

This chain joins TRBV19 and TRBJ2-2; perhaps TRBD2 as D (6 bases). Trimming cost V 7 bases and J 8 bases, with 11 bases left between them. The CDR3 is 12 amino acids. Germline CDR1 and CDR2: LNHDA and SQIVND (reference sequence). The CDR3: CASTGVQGELFF. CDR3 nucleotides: TGTGCCAGTACGGGGGTTCAAGGGGAGCTGTTTTTT.

The CDR3: CTSNYPGTSGGGTDTQYF. The CDR3, as DNA: TGCACCAGCAACTACCCGGGGACTAGCGGAGGGGGCACAGATACGCAGTATTTT. J is TRBJ2-3 and V is TRBV1; the table gives TRBD2 as D, unverified against the DNA. TRBV1 is tagged as a pseudogene. This CDR3 is built from 18 residues.

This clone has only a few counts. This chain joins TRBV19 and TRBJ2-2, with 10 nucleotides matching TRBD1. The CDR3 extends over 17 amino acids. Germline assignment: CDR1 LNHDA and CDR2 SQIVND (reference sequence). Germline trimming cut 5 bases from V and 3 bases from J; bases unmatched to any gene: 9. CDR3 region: CASSGTGVGLDTGELFF. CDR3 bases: TGTGCCAGTAGTGGGACAGGGGTCGGTTTGGACACCGGGGAGCTGTTTTTT. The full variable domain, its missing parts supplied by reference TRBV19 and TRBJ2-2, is DGGITQSPKYLFRKEGQNVTLSCEQNLNHDAMYWYRQDPGQGLRLIYYSQIVNDFQKGDIAEGYSVSREKKESFPLTVTSAQKNPTAFYLCASSGTGVGLDTGELFFGEGSRLTVL.

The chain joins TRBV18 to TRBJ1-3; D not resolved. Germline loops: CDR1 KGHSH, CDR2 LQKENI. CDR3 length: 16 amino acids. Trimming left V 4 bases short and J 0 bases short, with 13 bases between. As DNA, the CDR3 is TGTGCCAGCTCACTCATTCATCCAGGCTCTGGAAACACCATATATTTT. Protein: CASSLIHPGSGNTIYF.

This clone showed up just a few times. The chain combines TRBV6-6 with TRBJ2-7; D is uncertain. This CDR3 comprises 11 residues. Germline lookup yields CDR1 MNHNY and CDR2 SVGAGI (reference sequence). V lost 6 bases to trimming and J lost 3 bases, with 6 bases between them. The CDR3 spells CASSPNYEQYF. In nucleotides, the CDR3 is TGTGCCAGCAGCCCAAACTACGAGCAGTACTTC.

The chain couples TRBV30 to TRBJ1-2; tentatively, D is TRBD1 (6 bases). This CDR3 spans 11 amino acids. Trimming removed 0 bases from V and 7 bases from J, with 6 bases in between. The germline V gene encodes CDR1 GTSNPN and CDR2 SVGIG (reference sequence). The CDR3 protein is CAWSVQGGYTF. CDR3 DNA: TGTGCCTGGAGTGTACAGGGTGGCTACACCTTC.

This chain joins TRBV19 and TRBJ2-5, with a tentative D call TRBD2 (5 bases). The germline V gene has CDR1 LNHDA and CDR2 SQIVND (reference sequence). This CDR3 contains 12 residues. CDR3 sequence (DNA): TGTGCTACGGGAAACTTGGGAGAGACCCAGTACTTC. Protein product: CATGNLGETQYF.

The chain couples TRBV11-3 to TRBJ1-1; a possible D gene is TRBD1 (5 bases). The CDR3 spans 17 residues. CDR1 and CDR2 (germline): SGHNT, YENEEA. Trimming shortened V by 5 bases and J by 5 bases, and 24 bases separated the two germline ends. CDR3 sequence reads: CASSPTTDTGGGTEAFF. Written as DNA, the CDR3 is TGTGCCAGCAGCCCAACGACGGACACCGGGGGGGGTACTGAAGCTTTCTTT.

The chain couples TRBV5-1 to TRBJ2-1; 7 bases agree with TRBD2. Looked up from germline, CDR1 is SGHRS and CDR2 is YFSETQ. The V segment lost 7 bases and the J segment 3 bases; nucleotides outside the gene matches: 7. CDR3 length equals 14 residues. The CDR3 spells CASSVGGNYNEQFF. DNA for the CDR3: TGCGCCAGCTCGGTCGGGGGGAACTACAATGAGCAGTTCTTC.

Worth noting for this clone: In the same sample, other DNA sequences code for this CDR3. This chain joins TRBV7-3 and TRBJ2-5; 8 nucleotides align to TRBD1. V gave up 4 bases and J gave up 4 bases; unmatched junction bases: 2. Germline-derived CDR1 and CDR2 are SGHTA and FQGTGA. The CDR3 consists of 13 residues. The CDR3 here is CASSSGQGETQYF. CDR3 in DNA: TGTGCCAGCAGCTCCGGACAGGGAGAGACCCAGTACTTC.

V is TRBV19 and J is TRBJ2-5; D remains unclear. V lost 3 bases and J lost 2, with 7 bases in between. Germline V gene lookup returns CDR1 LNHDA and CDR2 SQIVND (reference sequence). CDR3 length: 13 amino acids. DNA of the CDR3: TGTGCCAGTAGTATCGGCCCACAAGAGACCCAGTACTTC. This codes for CASSIGPQETQYF.

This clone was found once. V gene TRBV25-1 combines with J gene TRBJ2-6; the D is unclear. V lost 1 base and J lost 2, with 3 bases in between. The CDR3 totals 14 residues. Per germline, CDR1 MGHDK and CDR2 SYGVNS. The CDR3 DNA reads TGTGCCAGCAGTGAATTTACTGGGGCCAACGTCCTGACTTTC. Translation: CASSEFTGANVLTF.

CDR3 loop: CASSFTSGTDTQYF. In DNA, the CDR3 is TGTGCCAGCAGCTTCACTAGCGGGACAGATACGCAGTATTTT. The chain joins TRBV11-3 to TRBJ2-3; 9 positions match TRBD2. The germline V gene encodes CDR1 SGHNT and CDR2 YENEEA. The ends lost 3 bases at V and 3 bases at J; junction bases unmatched: 1. The length of the CDR3 is 14 residues. Drawing the rest from reference TRBV11-3 and TRBJ2-3, the complete variable domain is EAGVVQSPRYKIIEKKQPVAFWCNPISGHNTLYWYLQNLGQGPELLIRYENEEAVDDSQLPKDRFSAERLKGVDSTLKIQPAELGDSAVYLCASSFTSGTDTQYFGPGTRLTVL.

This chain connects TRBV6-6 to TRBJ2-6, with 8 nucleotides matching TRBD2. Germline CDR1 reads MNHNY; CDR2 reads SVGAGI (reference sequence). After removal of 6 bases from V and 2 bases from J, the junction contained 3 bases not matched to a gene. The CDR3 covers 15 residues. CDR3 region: CASRSGGAGANVLTF. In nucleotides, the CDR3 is TGTGCCAGCAGATCGGGGGGGGCTGGGGCCAACGTCCTGACTTTC.

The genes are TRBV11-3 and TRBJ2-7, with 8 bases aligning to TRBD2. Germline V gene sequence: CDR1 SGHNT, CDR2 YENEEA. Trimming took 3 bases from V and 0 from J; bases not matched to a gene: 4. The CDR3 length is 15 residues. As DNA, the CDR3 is TGTGCCAGCAGCTTGGGACTAGGTTTCTCCTACGAGCAGTACTTC. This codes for CASSLGLGFSYEQYF.

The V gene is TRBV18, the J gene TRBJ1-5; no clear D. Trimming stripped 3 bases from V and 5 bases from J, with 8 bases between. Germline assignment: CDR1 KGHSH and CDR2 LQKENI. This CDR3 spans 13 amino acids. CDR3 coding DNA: TGTGCCAGCTCACCCTCTCCTGATCAGCCCCAGCATTTT. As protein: CASSPSPDQPQHF. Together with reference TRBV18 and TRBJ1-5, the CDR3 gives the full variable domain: NAGVMQNPRHLVRRRGQEARLRCSPMKGHSHVYWYRQLPEEGLKFMVYLQKENIIDESGMPKERFSAEFPKEGPSILRIQQVVRGDSAAYFCASSPSPDQPQHFGDGTRLSIL.

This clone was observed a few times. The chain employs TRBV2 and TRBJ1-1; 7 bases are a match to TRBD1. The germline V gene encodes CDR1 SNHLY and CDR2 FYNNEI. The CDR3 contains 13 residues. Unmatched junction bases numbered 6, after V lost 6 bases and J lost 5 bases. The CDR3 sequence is CASSTSRGTEAFF. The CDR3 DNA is TGTGCCAGCAGCACCAGCAGGGGGACTGAAGCTTTCTTT.

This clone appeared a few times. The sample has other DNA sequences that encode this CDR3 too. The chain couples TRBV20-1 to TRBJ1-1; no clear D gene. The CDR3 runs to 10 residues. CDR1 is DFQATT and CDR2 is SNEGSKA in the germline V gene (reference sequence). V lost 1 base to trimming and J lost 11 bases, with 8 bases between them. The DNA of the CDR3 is TGCAGTGCTAGAGGCGGGGAGGCTTTCTTT. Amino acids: CSARGGEAFF.

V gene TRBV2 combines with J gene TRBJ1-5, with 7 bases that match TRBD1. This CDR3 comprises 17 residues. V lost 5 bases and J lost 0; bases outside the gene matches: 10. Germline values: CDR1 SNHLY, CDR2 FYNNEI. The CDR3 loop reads CASSKSKQGFSNQPQHF. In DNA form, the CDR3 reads TGTGCCAGCAGTAAATCCAAACAGGGGTTTAGCAATCAGCCCCAGCATTTT.

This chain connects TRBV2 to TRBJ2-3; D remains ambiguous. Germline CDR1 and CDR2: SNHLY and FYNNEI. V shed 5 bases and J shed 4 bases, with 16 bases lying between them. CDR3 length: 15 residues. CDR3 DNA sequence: TGTGCCAGCAGTTCGTCTGGGCTTGTGGCAGATACGCAGTATTTT. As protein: CASSSSGLVADTQYF.

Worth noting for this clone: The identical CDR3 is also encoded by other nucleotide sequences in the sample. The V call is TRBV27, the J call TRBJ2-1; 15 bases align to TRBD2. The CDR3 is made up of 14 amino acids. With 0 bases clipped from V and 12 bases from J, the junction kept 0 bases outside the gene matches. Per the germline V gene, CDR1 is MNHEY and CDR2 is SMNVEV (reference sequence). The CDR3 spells CASSLSGLAGGQFF. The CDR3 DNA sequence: TGTGCCAGCAGTTTATCGGGACTAGCGGGAGGGCAGTTCTTC.

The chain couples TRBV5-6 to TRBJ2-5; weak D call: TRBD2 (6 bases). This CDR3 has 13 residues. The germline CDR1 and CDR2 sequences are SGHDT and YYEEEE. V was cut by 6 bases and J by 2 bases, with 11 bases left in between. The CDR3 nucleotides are TGTGCCAGCATACTTAGCGGACAAGAGACCCAGTACTTC. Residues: CASILSGQETQYF.

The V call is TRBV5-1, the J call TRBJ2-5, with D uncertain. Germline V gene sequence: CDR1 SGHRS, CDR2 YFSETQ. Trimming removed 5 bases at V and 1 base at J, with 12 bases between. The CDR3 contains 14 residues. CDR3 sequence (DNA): TGCGCCAGCAGATATGACGTTGGCCAAGAGACCCAGTACTTC. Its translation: CASRYDVGQETQYF. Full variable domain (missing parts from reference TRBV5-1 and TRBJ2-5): KAGVTQTPRYLIKTRGQQVTLSCSPISGHRSVSWYQQTPGQGLQFLFEYFSETQRNKGNFPGRFSGRQFSNSRSEMNVSTLELGDSALYLCASRYDVGQETQYFGPGTRLLVL.

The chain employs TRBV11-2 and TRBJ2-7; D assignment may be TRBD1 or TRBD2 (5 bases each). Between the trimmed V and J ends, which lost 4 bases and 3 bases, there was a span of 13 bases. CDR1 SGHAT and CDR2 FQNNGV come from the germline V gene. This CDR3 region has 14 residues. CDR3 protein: CASSSKGPNYEQYF. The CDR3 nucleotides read TGTGCCAGCAGCTCAAAGGGACCCAACTACGAGCAGTACTTC.